This T cell receptor (beta chain) comes out of a study of T cell responses to AZD1222 COVID-19 vaccine (dated by TCRdb to the early 2020s). Turning to the overall study: AZD1222 recipients whose second dose came at about 4 weeks and those whose second dose came at about 12 weeks were combined into one group, since spike-specific TCR depth and breadth did not differ between the two schedules. A total of 233 trial participants underwent TCR sequencing, of whom about 210 had received two doses of AZD1222 and around 25 had received two doses of the MenACWY control vaccine. Enrollment into the trials was organized by age into subgroups of 18-55, 56-69 and 70-plus years, and those subgroups contained about 160, 30 and 59 TCR-sequenced participants, respectively.

Paper-wide results and their limitations: The 56-69-year group was small, and its depth increase did not reach significance, likely because of low power. Reportedly, almost half of the unique spike-specific TCRs recognized epitopes lying outside the regions that are mutated in the B.1.351 and B.1.1.7 variants. Conclusions about previously exposed vaccinees are limited, since just five or six AZD1222 recipients were seropositive for SARS-CoV-2 at baseline. Participants were mostly white British and included more females than males, and it was suggested by the authors that clonal diversity may have been underestimated. Because no day 14 peak-response samples were available, the repertoires could be characterized only after the peak T cell response. After two AZD1222 doses, both the breadth and the depth of spike-specific TCRs were significantly higher than at day 0 and than in MenACWY recipients. The whole spike protein was spanned by vaccine-associated CD4 TCRs, and dominant responses were seen in regions 160-218 and 743-854.

The CDR3 regions of human TCRbeta chains were analyzed by immunosequencing. Per the source publication's procedure: Repertoire TCRs were matched against a reference library of SARS-CoV-2-specific TCRs generated with the MIRA antigen-specificity platform. Breadth was defined as the fraction of unique TCRs that were SARS-CoV-2-associated. Depth was defined as the fraction of total T cells that were SARS-CoV-2-associated. Using the MIRA data, each spike-specific TCR was assigned both to the spike region to which the TCR was reactive and to a CD4 or CD8 class. Log10-transformed breadth and depth values were compared by one-way ANOVA with Sidak's multiple comparisons tests. This is the immuneACCESS table as TCRdb keeps it, with only in-frame sequences that have V and J called. A part of the clones is gone; compared with another copy, unresolved V genes explain less than half, and the rest is unexplained. V, J and clone size are taken as reported in that table, and D and trimming were inferred from the DNA itself. In all, the sample holds around 100,000 clones, and around nine tenths of those were seen once. About a sixth of the sample is taken by the ten largest.

For this clone: The clone's antigen remains unknown. There are no base qualities to consult, and no much larger clone falls within one base.

CDR1 and CDR2, per the germline V gene (reference sequence), are LGHDT and YNNKEL. The CDR3 spans 13 residues, from the cysteine through the phenylalanine. Just CDR3 DNA is preserved here, 39 bases in frame from base 1. V and J are truncated by 1 base and 0 bases respectively, leaving an intervening sequence of 3 bases. Interpreted using the paper, the time point label stands for: baseline before first vaccination. Samples from vaccinated people were obtained from the UK trials COV001 and COV002, which included a single-blind randomized controlled phase 2/3 trial of AZD1222 (ChAdOx1 nCoV-19) in healthy adults. Trial participant PBMC samples were collected at day 0 and day 28 after the second dose for TCRbeta chain sequencing.

The input for sequencing was peripheral blood, taken on day 0 of AZD1222 vaccination. The chain is made from TRBV3-1 (or the pseudogene TRBV3-2) and TRBJ1-2; no confident D gene assignment can be made. This TCR derives from an adult in good health. At the DNA level, the sequence is TGTGCCAGCAGCCAAGTACCTAACTATGGCTACACCTTC. Its amino acids are CASSQVPNYGYTF.